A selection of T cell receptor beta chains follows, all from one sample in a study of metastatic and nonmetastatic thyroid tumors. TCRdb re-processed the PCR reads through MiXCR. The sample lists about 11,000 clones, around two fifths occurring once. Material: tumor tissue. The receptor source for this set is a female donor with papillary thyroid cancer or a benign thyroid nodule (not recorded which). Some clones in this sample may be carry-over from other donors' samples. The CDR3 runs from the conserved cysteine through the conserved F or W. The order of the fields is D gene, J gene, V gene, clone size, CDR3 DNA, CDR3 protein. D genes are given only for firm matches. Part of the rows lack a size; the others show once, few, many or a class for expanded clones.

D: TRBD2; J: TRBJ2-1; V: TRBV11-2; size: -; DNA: TGTGCCAGCAGCCGAGCCACGGGACTAGCGGGAGGAGGGCAGTTCTTC; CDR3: CASSRATGLAGGGQFF
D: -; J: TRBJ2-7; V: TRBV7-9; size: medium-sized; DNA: TGTGCCAGCAGCCGATACTACGAGCAGTACTTC; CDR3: CASSRYYEQYF
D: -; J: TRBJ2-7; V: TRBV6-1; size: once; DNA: TGTGCCAGCAGTGAAGCGTACAGCTACGAGCAGTACTTC; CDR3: CASSEAYSYEQYF
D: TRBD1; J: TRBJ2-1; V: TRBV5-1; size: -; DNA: TGCGCCAGCAGCCCCCGACAGGGGGCCGAGAGTGAGCAGTTCTTC; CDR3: CASSPRQGAESEQFF
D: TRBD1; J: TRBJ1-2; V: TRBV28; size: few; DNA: TGTGCCAGCAGTCCCGGAGACAGGGGAATAGCTAACTATGGCTACACCTTC; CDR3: CASSPGDRGIANYGYTF
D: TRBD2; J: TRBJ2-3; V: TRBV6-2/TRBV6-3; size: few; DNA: TGTGCCAGCACCGTACTAGCGGCCAGGTGGGATACGCAGTATTTT; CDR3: CASTVLAARWDTQYF
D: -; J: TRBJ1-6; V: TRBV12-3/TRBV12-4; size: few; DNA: TGTGCCAGCAGTAGCCAACAGGGAAGAAATTCACCCCTCCACTTT; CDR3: CASSSQQGRNSPLHF
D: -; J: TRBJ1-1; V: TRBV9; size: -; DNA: TGTGCCAGCAGCTCCTCTGGACAGACTGAAGCTTTCTTT; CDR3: CASSSSGQTEAFF
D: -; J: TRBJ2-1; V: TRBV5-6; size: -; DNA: TGTGCCAGCAGCCAGGACGGGAGCTCCTACAATGAGCAGTTCTTC; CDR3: CASSQDGSSYNEQFF
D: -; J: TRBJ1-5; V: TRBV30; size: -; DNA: TGTGCCTGGAGAGCTATGGGTGGCAATCAGCCCCAGCATTTT; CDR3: CAWRAMGGNQPQHF
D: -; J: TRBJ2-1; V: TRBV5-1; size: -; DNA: TGCGCCAGCAGCTTGGGGGAGACCTACAATGAGCAGTTCTTC; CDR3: CASSLGETYNEQFF
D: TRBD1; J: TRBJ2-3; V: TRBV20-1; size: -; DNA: TGCAGTGCTCGCAGGACAGGGTCAGTAGATACGCAGTATTTT; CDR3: CSARRTGSVDTQYF
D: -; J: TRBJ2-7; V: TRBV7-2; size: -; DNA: TGTGCCAGCAGCATTGGTCCCGGGCGGGGGCAGTACTTC; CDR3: CASSIGPGRGQYF
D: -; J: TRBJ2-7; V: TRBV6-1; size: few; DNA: TGTGCCAGCAGTGGGACGGTTTCTTCCTACGAGCAGTACTTC; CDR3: CASSGTVSSYEQYF
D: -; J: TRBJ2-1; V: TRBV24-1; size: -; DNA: TGTGCCACCAGTGAAGGCAGTACGGGAGCCGCCGGCAATGAGCAGTTCTTC; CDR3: CATSEGSTGAAGNEQFF
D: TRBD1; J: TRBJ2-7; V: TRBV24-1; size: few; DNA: TGTGCCACCAGTGATCCCGGGACAGGGAGGCACGAGCAGTACTTC; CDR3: CATSDPGTGRHEQYF
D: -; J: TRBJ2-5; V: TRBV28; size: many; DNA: TGTGCCAGCGGTATGGGCCAAGAGACCCAGTACTTC; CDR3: CASGMGQETQYF
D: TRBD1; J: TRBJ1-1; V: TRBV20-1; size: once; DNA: TGCAGGGGACAGGGCGGCACTGAAGCTTTCTTT; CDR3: CRGQGGTEAFF
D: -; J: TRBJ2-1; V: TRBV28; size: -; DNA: TGTGCCAGCAGTTTCCCTGGACACCCCAATGAGCAGTTCTTC; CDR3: CASSFPGHPNEQFF
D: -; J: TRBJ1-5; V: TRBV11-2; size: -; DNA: TGTGCCAGCAGCTTTAGTACCGTTCCGGGCACCTGCAATCAGCCCCAGCATTTT; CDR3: CASSFSTVPGTCNQPQHF
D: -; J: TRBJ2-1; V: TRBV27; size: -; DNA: TGTGCCAGCAGTCTGGACTGGAGCTCCTACAATGAGCAGTTCTTC; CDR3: CASSLDWSSYNEQFF
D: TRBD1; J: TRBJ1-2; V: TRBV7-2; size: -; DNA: TGTGCCAGCAGCTTAGCCTCGACAGGGAGCTCTATCTATGGCTACACCTTC; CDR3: CASSLASTGSSIYGYTF